Following are 11 T cell receptor beta chains from one sample sequenced in a study of identical twins (dated by TCRdb to 2016 to 2017). Libraries were prepared through 5' RACE. The sample was run on an Illumina HiSeq 2000. The public reads were reanalyzed by TCRdb: fastp trimming at Q25, MiXCR alignment, in-frame beta chains only. Here each entry gathers all rows of one CDR3 protein and keeps the most common genes and DNA. In all, the sample holds fewer than 550,000 distinct CDR3 sequences, and roughly an eighth of those were seen once. Approximately 0.98% of the sample is held by the ten biggest clonotypes. This sample also belongs to another study, concerning yellow fever vaccine responses in identical twins.

Sequenced sample: CD4+ T cells sorted from blood. These TCRs come from a woman under 30 in good health.

This clonotype has just a few counts. The chain uses TRBV9 and TRBJ1-2; 9 bases fit TRBD1. V shed 3 bases, J shed 4 bases, and the junction held 13 bases outside the gene matches. The CDR3 extends over 17 amino acids. CDR1 and CDR2 (germline): SGDLS, YYNGEE. This CDR3 reads CASSGGTGRKFGYGYTF. CDR3 nucleotide sequence: TGTGCCAGCAGCGGGGGGACAGGGAGAAAGTTTGGCTATGGCTACACCTTC.

The chain combines TRBV12-3 or TRBV12-4 with TRBJ1-3; perhaps TRBD1 as D (5 bases). The CDR3 consists of 14 residues. The V end lost 3 bases, the J end lost 4 bases, and 10 bases lay between the germline ends. The DNA of the CDR3 is TGTGCCAGCAGTTTGTCAGGGTTCGGAAACACCATATATTTT. Residues: CASSLSGFGNTIYF.

This clonotype was seen a handful of times. The CDR3: CASTPFSGAGAKNIQYF. The CDR3 bases are TGTGCCAGCACCCCCTTTTCTGGGGCAGGGGCCAAAAACATTCAGTACTTC. The chain uses TRBV6-1 and TRBJ2-4; weak D call: TRBD1 (5 bases). The length of the CDR3 is 17 residues. CDR1 and CDR2 (germline): MNHNS, SASEGT. The germline V and J ends were trimmed by 7 bases and 1 base, with 20 bases remaining between them.

This clonotype was counted between two and nine times. J is TRBJ2-7 and V is TRBV3-1; weak D call: TRBD2 (5 bases). The CDR3 is made up of 15 amino acids. The V end lost 2 bases, the J end lost 0 bases, and 11 bases lay between the germline ends. In germline, CDR1 is LGHDT, CDR2 YNNKEL (reference sequence). The CDR3 DNA reads TGTGCCAGCAGCCAATCGATGGGGAGCTCCTACGAGCAGTACTTC. Its translation: CASSQSMGSSYEQYF.

This clonotype was counted ten times or more. The genes are TRBV6-6 and TRBJ1-2; D remains unclear. Trimming removed 6 bases at V and 4 bases at J, with 9 bases between. Germline V gene lookup returns CDR1 MNHNY and CDR2 SVGAGI (reference sequence). This CDR3 spans 12 amino acids. In DNA form, the CDR3 reads TGTGCCAGCAGCACCGGCCTCTATGGCTACACCTTC. This sequence encodes CASSTGLYGYTF.

In its sample, this clonotype was seen a few times. The chain links TRBV7-9 to TRBJ2-6, with D perhaps TRBD2 (7 bases). CDR1 is SEHNR, CDR2 FQNEAQ, per germline (reference sequence). This CDR3 has 15 residues. The V end lost 11 bases, the J end lost 0 bases, and 14 bases lay between the germline ends. The DNA for the CDR3 is TGTGCCGGGCGGGGGCAAGACTCTGGGGCCAACGTCCTGACTTTC. Protein sequence: CAGRGQDSGANVLTF. Based on the CDR3 plus reference TRBV7-9 and TRBJ2-6, the full variable domain is DTGVSQNPRHKITKRGQNVTFRCDPISEHNRLYWYRQTLGQGPEFLTYFQNEAQLEKSRLLSDRFSAERPKGSFSTLEIQRTEQGDSAMYLCAGRGQDSGANVLTFGAGSRLTVL.

This clonotype came up a few times. This sequence joins TRBV6-2 or TRBV6-3 and TRBJ2-2, with 13 bases lining up with TRBD2. V lost 4 bases, J lost 0 bases, and 8 bases stayed unmatched. In germline, CDR1 is MNHEY, CDR2 SVGEGT. This CDR3 spans 19 amino acids. CDR3 in amino acids: CASSSHLGLAGPNTGELFF. CDR3 coding DNA: TGTGCCAGCAGTTCTCATCTGGGACTAGCGGGACCGAACACCGGGGAGCTGTTTTTT.

The table lists this clonotype with many counts. At one end, the junction sequence differs from germline, possibly due to a read error. The V gene is TRBV20-1, the J gene TRBJ2-7; 10 positions match TRBD1. CDR1 and CDR2 (germline): DFQATT, SNEGSKA (reference sequence). This CDR3 spans 13 amino acids. The CDR3 reads CSARTGGSYGQYF. The CDR3 region has the DNA TGCAGTGCCCGGACAGGGGGTTCTTACGGGCAGTACTTC.

This chain connects TRBV5-6 to TRBJ2-5; 9 bases line up with TRBD2. Germline CDR1 is SGHDT and CDR2 is YYEEEE. V gave up 0 bases and J gave up 4 bases; unmatched junction bases: 10. This CDR3 comprises 17 residues. The CDR3 loop is CASSLVSAGGRRETQYF. The CDR3 DNA is TGTGCCAGCAGCTTGGTATCGGCGGGGGGGCGACGAGAGACCCAGTACTTC.

The rearrangement uses TRBV20-1 and TRBJ2-5, with 8 bases matching TRBD1. CDR1 is DFQATT, CDR2 SNEGSKA, per germline (reference sequence). Germline trimming cut 3 bases from V and 1 base from J; bases unmatched to any gene: 7. The CDR3 extends over 15 amino acids. Written as DNA, the CDR3 is TGCAGTGCTAGTTGGACAGGGCTGCCCCAAGAGACCCAGTACTTC. Translating it yields CSASWTGLPQETQYF.

This chain uses TRBV28 with TRBJ2-1, with D perhaps matching TRBD1 or TRBD2 (5 bases each). Per the germline V gene, CDR1 is MDHEN and CDR2 is SYDVKM. The CDR3 covers 14 residues. Trimming shortened V by 4 bases and J by 10 bases, and 17 bases separated the two germline ends. The DNA of the CDR3 is TGTGCCAGCAGTTATACGGGGACGGACGGCGAGCAGTTCTTC. This encodes CASSYTGTDGEQFF.